Listed below are T cell receptor beta chains from one sample, sequenced in a study of long-term antiretroviral therapy in people with HIV. Profiling relied on immunoSEQ multiplex PCR, and the TCRdb table lists in-frame clones only, not all of them. The profile covers 20,000 to 25,000 clones, with 84% appearing a single time and roughly a sixth taken by the ten largest. This specimen consisted of unsorted PBMCs, obtained 0.5 years before starting antiretroviral therapy. The receptors shown here come from a man aged 40-50 years with HIV. CDR3s include the opening cysteine and the closing phenylalanine or tryptophan. The D gene is left open where the match is weak. Only some rows state a clone size, as once, few, many or a class for expanded clones.

TRBJ2-7 | TRBV28 | . | TRBD1 | CASRTDRVRHEQYF | TGTGCCAGCAGAACGGACAGGGTCCGCCACGAGCAGTACTTC
TRBJ1-6 | TRBV5-1 | . | TRBD1 | CASSPATPGQANSPLHF | TGCGCCAGCAGCCCTGCAACGCCGGGACAGGCCAATTCACCCCTCCACTTT
TRBJ1-1 | TRBV7-2 | . | . | CASSSLTEAFF | TGTGCCAGCAGCTCGTTGACTGAAGCTTTCTTT
TRBJ1-3 | TRBV7-8 | few | . | CASSSGSGNTIYF | TGTGCCAGCAGCTCGGGCTCTGGAAACACCATATATTTT
TRBJ1-1 | TRBV28 | . | . | CASSPDYKRSFF | TGTGCCAGCAGCCCGGATTATAAGAGGTCTTTCTTT
TRBJ2-3 | TRBV4-1 | . | . | CASSQGGGTDTQYF | TGCGCCAGCAGCCAAGGGGGTGGCACAGATACGCAGTATTTT
TRBJ2-7 | TRBV27 | . | . | CASSLSWGPDEQYF | TGTGCCAGCAGTTTATCGTGGGGGCCGGACGAGCAGTACTTC
TRBJ2-5 | TRBV5-1 | . | . | CASSLGGYQETQYF | TGCGCCAGCAGCTTGGGAGGGTACCAAGAGACCCAGTACTTC
TRBJ1-1 | TRBV28 | . | TRBD1 | CASTFSGGRNTEAFF | TGTGCCAGCACCTTTTCAGGGGGCCGGAACACTGAAGCTTTCTTT
TRBJ1-1 | TRBV2 | . | . | CASSDSLNTEAFF | TGTGCCAGCAGTGACAGCCTGAACACTGAAGCTTTCTTT
TRBJ1-2 | TRBV30 | . | . | CAFGLGGEWGYGYTF | TGTGCCTTCGGATTGGGGGGCGAATGGGGGTATGGCTACACCTTC
TRBJ1-2 | TRBV6-5 | . | TRBD1 | CASSYGQGANGYTF | TGTGCCAGCAGTTACGGACAGGGGGCTAATGGCTACACCTTC
TRBJ1-3 | TRBV7-9 | . | . | CASSSGQKSSGNTIYF | TGTGCCAGCAGTTCTGGACAGAAAAGCTCTGGAAACACCATATATTTT
TRBJ2-7 | TRBV23-1 | . | . | CASSRPLGSYEQYF | TGCGCCAGCAGTCGACCCTTGGGCTCCTACGAGCAGTACTTC
TRBJ2-5 | TRBV28 | once | . | CASASSGAGETQYF | TGTGCCAGCGCCTCGTCGGGGGCAGGGGAGACCCAGTACTTC
TRBJ1-5 | TRBV7-3 | . | TRBD1 | CASSQGAGQPQHF | TGTGCCAGCAGCCAGGGGGCCGGACAGCCCCAGCATTTT
TRBJ1-1 | TRBV2 | . | . | CASSARGNTEAFF | TGTGCCAGCAGTGCAAGGGGGAACACTGAAGCTTTCTTT
TRBJ1-2 | TRBV15 | once | . | CATSSRTVFKRYGYTF | TGTGCCACCAGCAGTCGGACAGTCTTTAAAAGATATGGCTACACCTTC
TRBJ1-6 | TRBV4-3 | . | . | CASSQGALYNSPLHF | TGCGCCAGCAGCCAAGGGGCCCTATATAATTCACCCCTCCACTTT
TRBJ1-2 | TRBV28 | . | TRBD1 | CASSLPTGPTYGYTF | TGTGCCAGCAGCCTCCCGACAGGGCCTACTTATGGCTACACCTTC